The present T cell receptor (beta chain) was sequenced within a study of blood T cell repertoires in COVID-19. Background on the study: The samples span acute and convalescent COVID-19 from the United States, Italy and Spain. The analysed material was cDNA or gDNA that came from T cells, B-cell-depleted T cells, or PBMCs.

Trimming shortened V by 2 bases and J by 7 bases, and 9 bases separated the two germline ends. The CDR3 covers 12 residues. In the authors' methods: Researchers report that nucleated cell counts were estimated from reference gene primer amplification. Assay: immunoSEQ multiplex PCR; the TCRdb copy retains only in-frame clones and omits some. Clonal size and the V and J genes are those of that table, whereas D and trimming came from the DNA. The profile covers 650,000 to 800,000 clones, with 85% to 90% appearing a single time and 0.2% to 0.3% taken by the ten largest. The source material was peripheral blood. The rearrangement uses TRBV12-3 or TRBV12-4 and TRBJ2-7, with D maybe TRBD1 (6 bases). The origin of this receptor is a woman between 18 and 29 years old with acute or convalescent COVID-19. The CDR3 sequence: CASSLTGIEQYF. CDR3 bases: TGTGCCAGCAGTTTAACAGGGATAGAGCAGTACTTC.